The rows below give T cell receptor beta chains drawn from one sample of a study of blood T cell repertoires in COVID-19. The repertoire was sequenced with immunoSEQ multiplex PCR; TCRdb's copy has only in-frame clones and lacks some. The sample lists 300,000 to 400,000 clones, 88% occurring once. The sample consisted of PBMCs or T cells enriched from blood (not recorded which). The receptor set was obtained from a woman aged 25 to 39 with acute COVID-19. Both conserved end residues are part of each CDR3.

V,J,CDR3
TRBV29-1,TRBJ1-1,CSVDGGVTAFF
TRBV6-6,TRBJ2-5,CASSYVQRGQETQYF
TRBV19,TRBJ1-1,CASSSRPGNTEAFF
TRBV4-2,TRBJ2-1,CASSQEAGITYNEQFF
TRBV11-2,TRBJ2-7,CASSTTSGGAYYEQYF
TRBV4-1,TRBJ1-1,CASSQSPDRSEAFF
TRBV3-1/TRBV3-2,TRBJ2-7,CASSPGIAPSYEQYF
TRBV11-2,TRBJ2-7,CASSLEAGGNYEQYF
TRBV27,TRBJ1-1,CASSLSSGATEAFF
TRBV3-1/TRBV3-2,TRBJ1-2,CASSQGPTDVNGYTF
TRBV2,TRBJ1-5,CASMWDTDQPQHF
TRBV5-1,TRBJ1-6,CASSPSVEPPLHF
TRBV7-9,TRBJ1-2,CASSSPGQLYGYTF
TRBV7-2,TRBJ1-4,CASSIQGVNEKLFF
TRBV29-1,TRBJ1-5,CSVNDRVGQPQHF
TRBV30,TRBJ1-3,CAWRAYGAGNTIYF